The next 21 T cell receptor beta chains were all read from a single sample in a study of identical twins. Each CDR3 protein is one row after TCRdb ran MiXCR on the 5' RACE reads. The sample has 450,000 or so distinct CDR3 sequences; approximately 15% are singletons. The sample also formed part of further work on yellow fever vaccine responses in identical twins.

The sample comprised CD4+ T cells sorted from blood. These receptors originate from a woman aged 18-29 years in good health.

This clonotype was seen only a few times. V is TRBV12-3 or TRBV12-4 and J is TRBJ1-5; TRBD1 is a possible D gene (5 bases). This CDR3 is 16 amino acids long. V lost 1 base and J 5 bases, leaving 15 bases between the germline ends. CDR3 nucleotides: TGTGCCAGCAGTTTAGGGAGGGGAGGGACGGATCAGCCCCAGCATTTT. It encodes CASSLGRGGTDQPQHF.

This clonotype has only a few counts. The V call is TRBV10-1, the J call TRBJ1-1; D unresolved. This CDR3 is 14 amino acids long. The germline CDR1 and CDR2 sequences are WNHNN and SYGVQD (reference sequence). With 2 bases removed from V and 1 base from J, the gap between germline ends came to 8 bases. CDR3 residues: CASSETEGNTEAFF. The DNA of the CDR3 is TGCGCCAGCAGTGAGACTGAGGGGAACACTGAAGCTTTCTTT.

V usage is TRBV12-3 or TRBV12-4 and J usage is TRBJ2-1; D possibly corresponds to TRBD2 (5 bases). This CDR3 spans 17 amino acids. The V end lost 1 base, the J end lost 0 bases, and 13 bases lay between the germline ends. As DNA, the CDR3 is TGTGCCAGCAGTTTAGAGACGGGGAAAAGCTCCTACAATGAGCAGTTCTTC. Amino acid sequence: CASSLETGKSSYNEQFF.

V and J are TRBV27 and TRBJ2-6; D gene unclear. The CDR3 is 14 residues long. The V and J ends lost 5 bases and 2 bases respectively, with 7 bases between them. Germline loops: CDR1 MNHEY, CDR2 SMNVEV (reference sequence). The CDR3 is CASSINTGANVLTF. CDR3 nucleotide sequence: TGTGCCAGCAGTATAAACACTGGGGCCAACGTCCTGACTTTC.

The table lists this clonotype with a few counts. The CDR3 sequence: CSARVGGNYGYTF. The CDR3 DNA sequence: TGCAGTGCTAGAGTGGGGGGTAACTATGGCTACACCTTC. This rearrangement joins TRBV20-1 to TRBJ1-2; tentatively, D is TRBD1 (5 bases). Per germline, CDR1 DFQATT and CDR2 SNEGSKA (reference sequence). This CDR3 has 13 residues. V was shortened by 1 base and J by 1 base, with 7 bases between the two germline ends.

This clonotype has at least ten counts. The chain links TRBV20-1 to TRBJ2-3; a possible D gene is TRBD2 (5 bases). CDR3 length: 14 amino acids. Trimming stripped 2 bases from V and 0 bases from J, with 9 bases between. CDR1 is DFQATT, CDR2 SNEGSKA, per germline (reference sequence). The CDR3 spells CSARLATSTDTQYF. The CDR3 DNA follows: TGCAGTGCTAGACTAGCCACTAGCACAGATACGCAGTATTTT.

This clonotype was recorded many times. The V call is TRBV28, the J call TRBJ1-6; D is ambiguous. Trimming took off 7 bases at V and 7 bases at J, with 11 bases between the two ends. This CDR3 is built from 13 residues. Germline loops: CDR1 MDHEN, CDR2 SYDVKM. The CDR3 nucleotides are TGTGCCAGCATCCGGGCAGGCAATTCACCCCTCCACTTT. Its translation: CASIRAGNSPLHF.

V and J are TRBV29-1 and TRBJ2-3; 7 bases match TRBD2. This CDR3 is 15 amino acids long. Germline CDR1 reads SQVTM; CDR2 reads ANQGSEA. V was pared by 7 bases and J by 2 bases, with 12 bases of the junction left unmatched. The DNA of the CDR3 is TGCAGCGCCGGGGGGTCTAGCGGAGTCACAGATACGCAGTATTTT. This encodes CSAGGSSGVTDTQYF.

Details on this clonotype: A much larger clone sits a single nucleotide away, making a read error possible. The chain combines TRBV6-4 with TRBJ2-2; D not certain. This CDR3 contains 13 residues. Germline V gives CDR1 MRHNA, CDR2 SNTAGT. V was pared by 2 bases and J by 3 bases, with 4 bases between. CDR3 sequence: CASSDGDTGELFF. CDR3 sequence (DNA): TGTGCCAGCAGTGACGGGGACACCGGGGAGCTGTTTTTT.

The chain recombines TRBV27 with TRBJ2-5; TRBD1 is a possible D gene (5 bases). This CDR3 spans 16 amino acids. V shed 4 bases and J shed 0 bases, with 15 bases lying between them. Looked up from germline, CDR1 is MNHEY and CDR2 is SMNVEV (reference sequence). CDR3: CASSSRQLHNQETQYF. The CDR3 nucleotides read TGTGCCAGCAGTTCCCGACAGCTGCATAACCAAGAGACCCAGTACTTC.

The CDR3 DNA reads as TGTGCCAGCGGACAGTCCCAAGAGACCCAGTACTTC. Translation: CASGQSQETQYF. The chain combines TRBV10-3 with TRBJ2-5; TRBD1 is a possible D gene (6 bases). Per the germline V gene, CDR1 is ENHRY and CDR2 is SYGVKD. Trimming removed 10 bases at V and 1 base at J, with 10 bases between. The CDR3 consists of 12 residues.

This clonotype was counted a few times. The chain carries TRBV20-1 and TRBJ1-6, with 8 bases aligning to TRBD1. CDR3 size: 14 residues. The V segment lost 6 bases and the J segment 7 bases; nucleotides outside the gene matches: 8. CDR1 is DFQATT and CDR2 is SNEGSKA in the germline V gene (reference sequence). CDR3 sequence reads: CSAGTRQGNSPLHF. The CDR3 region has the DNA TGCAGTGCCGGGACGAGACAGGGGAATTCACCCCTCCACTTT.

This clonotype was counted at least ten times. This chain joins TRBV4-1 and TRBJ2-1, with D uncertain. The germline V and J ends were trimmed by 2 bases and 8 bases, with 13 bases remaining between them. Germline CDR1 and CDR2: MGHRA and YSYEKL. This CDR3 region has 14 residues. CDR3 in DNA: TGCGCCAGCAGCCAAACATGGGCGAAGGATGAGCAGTTCTTC. The encoded protein is CASSQTWAKDEQFF.

The chain uses TRBV14 and TRBJ2-1; no clear D gene. The germline V gene has CDR1 SGHDN and CDR2 FVKESK. The CDR3 loop spans 13 amino acids. Between the trimmed V and J ends, which lost 3 bases and 4 bases, there was a span of 7 bases. The CDR3 sequence: CASSQAMYNEQFF. The CDR3 bases are TGTGCCAGCAGCCAGGCCATGTACAATGAGCAGTTCTTC. The variable domain in full, with the rest retrieved from reference TRBV14 and TRBJ2-1, is EAGVTQFPSHSVIEKGQTVTLRCDPISGHDNLYWYRRVMGKEIKFLLHFVKESKQDESGMPNNRFLAERTGGTYSTLKVQPAELEDSGVYFCASSQAMYNEQFFGPGTRLTVL.

CDR3 loop: CASSFGDRDGYTF. The CDR3 coding sequence is TGTGCCAGCAGTTTTGGGGACAGGGACGGCTACACCTTC. This chain connects TRBV27 to TRBJ1-2, with 9 bases aligning to TRBD1. Germline V CDR1 and CDR2: MNHEY, SMNVEV (reference sequence). This CDR3 contains 13 residues. The trim removed 3 bases at V and 8 bases at J, leaving 4 bases unmatched.

This clonotype was picked up a small number of times. CDR3 sequence: CAIRPDTYNEQFF. The CDR3 coding sequence is TGTGCCATCAGACCGGACACATACAATGAGCAGTTCTTC. V and J are TRBV10-3 and TRBJ2-1; D may be TRBD1 (5 bases). Germline V gene lookup returns CDR1 ENHRY and CDR2 SYGVKD. Trimming stripped 6 bases from V and 4 bases from J, with 10 bases between. The CDR3 has 13 amino acids.

This clonotype has a single count. The chain links TRBV20-1 to TRBJ2-7, with TRBD2 matching 12 bases. Trimming removed 6 bases from V and 0 bases from J; junction bases left unmatched: 9. CDR1 and CDR2 from the germline V gene are DFQATT and SNEGSKA (reference sequence). The CDR3 has 16 amino acids. CDR3 in amino acids: CSASGLAGSSSYEQYF. CDR3 DNA: TGCAGTGCGTCGGGACTAGCGGGTTCCAGCTCCTACGAGCAGTACTTC.

The chain employs TRBV11-2 and TRBJ2-1, with D perhaps TRBD1 or TRBD2 (5 bases each). The CDR3 covers 14 residues. Germline V gene lookup returns CDR1 SGHAT and CDR2 FQNNGV. The V gene lost 0 bases and the J gene lost 15 bases, with 18 bases spanning the gap. CDR3 protein: CASSLDLGTPSGFF. For the CDR3, the DNA is TGTGCCAGCAGCTTAGATCTGGGGACCCCCTCCGGGTTCTTC.

This clonotype was seen more than once but under ten times. V and J are TRBV7-2 and TRBJ2-5; TRBD2 might be the D (6 bases). The CDR3 is 15 residues long. Germline V gene data show CDR1 as SGHTA and CDR2 as FQGNSA. V shed 1 base and J shed 4 bases, with 13 bases lying between them. CDR3 nucleotides: TGTGCCAGCAGCTTAGAGGGCAGGAGGGGAGAGACCCAGTACTTC. Translation gives CASSLEGRRGETQYF.

Comments on this clonotype: Its ends do not fully match the called genes, so a read error is possible. Here the CDR3 DNA reads TGTGCTAGCAGCGCAGGGGGCGCAGATACGCAGTATTTT. This codes for CASSAGGADTQYF. The V and J genes are TRBV7-7 and TRBJ2-3; 8 nucleotides match TRBD1. The V gene's germline CDR1 is SSHAT and CDR2 FNYEAQ (reference sequence). The CDR3 length is 13 residues.

The J gene is TRBJ2-7, the V gene TRBV6-5; D not resolved. V lost 2 bases, J lost 0 bases, and 5 bases lay in between. This CDR3 comprises 13 residues. Germline V gene data show CDR1 as MNHEY and CDR2 as SVGAGI. DNA of the CDR3: TGTGCCAGCAGTTACGTAAGCTCCTACGAGCAGTACTTC. Its translation is CASSYVSSYEQYF.